These T cell receptor beta chains were read from a single sample in a study of blood T cell repertoires in COVID-19. Assay used: immunoSEQ multiplex PCR; TCRdb lists only in-frame clones, some missing. This sample has 150,000 or so clones, with less than 90% found just once. Sample: peripheral blood. The origin of the receptors is a man between 18 and 29 years old with active or convalescent COVID-19. Both conserved end residues are part of each CDR3. Each record gives: CDR3 protein, CDR3 DNA, J gene, V gene, clone size, CDR3 length, D gene. D genes are given only for firm matches. Not all rows give a size; the values are once, few, many and, for expanded clones, a class.

CDR3: CASSEGVAGDNEQFF
DNA: TGTGCCAGCAGTGAAGGGGTAGCGGGGGACAATGAGCAGTTCTTC
J: TRBJ2-1
V: TRBV25-1
size: NA
length: 15
D: TRBD2

CDR3: CATSRDGRENTEAFF
DNA: TGTGCCACCAGCAGAGATGGGAGGGAGAACACTGAAGCTTTCTTT
J: TRBJ1-1
V: TRBV15
size: NA
length: 15
D: NA

CDR3: CASSATVNTGELFF
DNA: TGTGCCAGCAGTGCTACAGTAAACACCGGGGAGCTGTTTTTT
J: TRBJ2-2
V: TRBV25-1
size: NA
length: 14
D: NA

CDR3: CASSYSKRRDYEQYF
DNA: TGTGCCAGCAGTTACTCGAAGCGTCGTGACTACGAGCAGTACTTC
J: TRBJ2-7
V: TRBV6-2/TRBV6-3
size: once
length: 15
D: NA

CDR3: CASSSTGTSARNNEQFF
DNA: TGTGCCAGCAGCTCCACCGGGACTAGCGCCCGTAACAATGAGCAGTTCTTC
J: TRBJ2-1
V: TRBV7-2
size: NA
length: 17
D: TRBD2

CDR3: CASSETTGLGYEQYF
DNA: TGTGCCAGCAGCGAAACGACAGGGCTCGGGTACGAGCAGTACTTC
J: TRBJ2-7
V: TRBV14
size: NA
length: 15
D: TRBD1

CDR3: CASSPLRTSDEQYF
DNA: TGCGCCAGCAGTCCATTGAGGACTAGCGACGAGCAGTACTTC
J: TRBJ2-7
V: TRBV5-1
size: NA
length: 14
D: TRBD2

CDR3: CSVEESGVETQYF
DNA: TGCAGCGTTGAAGAATCGGGAGTGGAGACCCAGTACTTC
J: TRBJ2-5
V: TRBV29-1
size: NA
length: 13
D: NA

CDR3: CASSLGGGRLGFNSPLHF
DNA: TGTGCCAGCAGCTTAGGTGGGGGGAGGCTTGGGTTTAATTCACCCCTCCACTTT
J: TRBJ1-6
V: TRBV7-2
size: once
length: 18
D: NA

CDR3: CASSQGAYSNQPQHF
DNA: TGCGCCAGCAGCCAAGGAGCGTATAGCAATCAGCCCCAGCATTTT
J: TRBJ1-5
V: TRBV4-3
size: NA
length: 15
D: NA

CDR3: CASSQAGSRFIYGYTF
DNA: TGTGCCAGCAGCCAAGCCGGGTCGCGCTTCATATATGGCTACACCTTC
J: TRBJ1-2
V: TRBV14
size: NA
length: 16
D: NA

CDR3: CASSSGATNEKLFF
DNA: TGCGCCAGCAGCTCCGGGGCAACTAATGAAAAACTGTTTTTT
J: TRBJ1-4
V: TRBV5-1
size: NA
length: 14
D: NA

CDR3: CASSLPETGGIGYTF
DNA: TGTGCCAGCAGCTTACCAGAGACAGGGGGCATTGGCTACACCTTC
J: TRBJ1-2
V: TRBV7-9
size: NA
length: 15
D: TRBD1

CDR3: CASSTSGRAREQYF
DNA: TGTGCCAGCAGTACTAGCGGGAGGGCCCGCGAGCAGTACTTC
J: TRBJ2-7
V: TRBV6-5
size: NA
length: 14
D: TRBD2

CDR3: CASSLIGTGRWNEQYF
DNA: TGTGCCAGCAGCCTAATTGGGACAGGCAGATGGAACGAGCAGTACTTC
J: TRBJ2-7
V: TRBV3-1/TRBV3-2
size: NA
length: 16
D: TRBD1

CDR3: CASSSQETQYF
DNA: TGTGCCAGCAGCTCGCAAGAGACCCAGTACTTC
J: TRBJ2-5
V: TRBV7-6
size: NA
length: 11
D: NA

CDR3: CASSPGTVYNEQFF
DNA: TGTGCCAGTAGTCCCGGGACAGTTTACAATGAGCAGTTCTTC
J: TRBJ2-1
V: TRBV19
size: few
length: 14
D: TRBD1

CDR3: CSASADRAYEQYF
DNA: TGCAGTGCTAGTGCGGACAGAGCCTACGAGCAGTACTTC
J: TRBJ2-7
V: TRBV20-1
size: NA
length: 13
D: NA

CDR3: CASKIRGPDYGYTF
DNA: TGTGCCAGCAAGATCAGGGGGCCAGACTATGGCTACACCTTC
J: TRBJ1-2
V: TRBV6-5
size: NA
length: 14
D: TRBD1

CDR3: CASSVDWAGNYGYTF
DNA: TGTGCCAGCAGCGTAGATTGGGCTGGTAACTATGGCTACACCTTC
J: TRBJ1-2
V: TRBV9
size: NA
length: 15
D: NA

CDR3: CASSPGQTKNTEAFF
DNA: TGTGCCAGCAGCCCCGGACAGACGAAGAACACTGAAGCTTTCTTT
J: TRBJ1-1
V: TRBV7-2
size: NA
length: 15
D: NA

CDR3: CASSSRTGGNGELFF
DNA: TGTGCCAGCAGCTCGCGAACAGGGGGGAACGGGGAGCTGTTTTTT
J: TRBJ2-2
V: TRBV7-7
size: NA
length: 15
D: TRBD1

CDR3: CASSSGPGGYYEQYF
DNA: TGTGCCAGCAGCTCCGGACCCGGAGGGTACTACGAGCAGTACTTC
J: TRBJ2-7
V: TRBV11-2
size: NA
length: 15
D: NA

CDR3: CASSQEAAFSSYEQYF
DNA: TGTGCCAGCAGCCAAGAGGCAGCGTTTAGCTCCTACGAGCAGTACTTC
J: TRBJ2-7
V: TRBV4-2
size: NA
length: 16
D: NA

CDR3: CASSKTGDQPQHF
DNA: TGTGCCAGCAGCAAGACAGGGGATCAGCCCCAGCATTTT
J: TRBJ1-5
V: TRBV4-2
size: NA
length: 13
D: TRBD1

CDR3: CASSLWQGGQPQHF
DNA: TGTGCCAGCAGTTTATGGCAGGGGGGTCAGCCCCAGCATTTT
J: TRBJ1-5
V: TRBV28
size: NA
length: 14
D: TRBD1

CDR3: CASSSIRDQIDTQYF
DNA: TGTGCCAGCAGTTCAATACGGGATCAGATAGATACGCAGTATTTT
J: TRBJ2-3
V: TRBV28
size: once
length: 15
D: NA

CDR3: CAWRTGGPLETQYF
DNA: TGTGCCTGGAGAACGGGAGGGCCGTTGGAGACCCAGTACTTC
J: TRBJ2-5
V: TRBV30
size: NA
length: 14
D: TRBD2

CDR3: CASSLDQAGGVYNEQFF
DNA: TGTGCCAGCAGCTTAGATCAGGCGGGAGGGGTCTACAATGAGCAGTTCTTC
J: TRBJ2-1
V: TRBV11-2
size: NA
length: 17
D: TRBD2

CDR3: CASTSSGGTGFLATNEKLFF
DNA: TGTGCCAGCACTAGCTCAGGGGGGACAGGGTTCCTTGCAACTAATGAAAAACTGTTTTTT
J: TRBJ1-4
V: TRBV28
size: NA
length: 20
D: TRBD1

CDR3: CARSYHRDREGEQYF
DNA: TGTGCCAGAAGCTACCACCGGGACAGGGAGGGCGAGCAGTACTTC
J: TRBJ2-7
V: TRBV5-3
size: NA
length: 15
D: TRBD1

CDR3: CASSLGDTVTERYF
DNA: TGTGCCAGCAGCTTGGGCGATACAGTTACCGAGAGGTACTTC
J: TRBJ2-7
V: TRBV5-6
size: NA
length: 14
D: NA

CDR3: CASSRVESSGIQYF
DNA: TGTGCCAGTAGTAGGGTGGAGTCTAGCGGGATTCAGTACTTC
J: TRBJ2-4
V: TRBV19
size: NA
length: 14
D: TRBD2

CDR3: CASSPSYQETQYF
DNA: TGTGCCAGCTCACCCAGTTATCAAGAGACCCAGTACTTC
J: TRBJ2-5
V: TRBV18
size: NA
length: 13
D: NA

CDR3: CAWRTFEGLTYGYTF
DNA: TGTGCCTGGCGTACTTTCGAGGGTCTTACCTATGGCTACACCTTC
J: TRBJ1-2
V: TRBV30
size: NA
length: 15
D: NA

CDR3: CASSQDWGRIDEQFF
DNA: TGCGCCAGCAGCCAAGATTGGGGGAGGATCGATGAGCAGTTCTTC
J: TRBJ2-1
V: TRBV4-1
size: NA
length: 15
D: NA

CDR3: CASSPPVAVTQYF
DNA: TGTGCCAGCTCACCACCCGTAGCGGTGACCCAGTACTTC
J: TRBJ2-5
V: TRBV18
size: NA
length: 13
D: NA

CDR3: CASSLDRFNTGELFF
DNA: TGTGCCAGCTCCCTGGACAGGTTTAACACCGGGGAGCTGTTTTTT
J: TRBJ2-2
V: TRBV18
size: NA
length: 15
D: TRBD1

CDR3: CASSLGVADEQFF
DNA: TGTGCCAGCAGTTTAGGGGTAGCGGATGAGCAGTTCTTC
J: TRBJ2-1
V: TRBV12-3/TRBV12-4
size: NA
length: 13
D: NA

CDR3: CASSVGDRDGAEAFF
DNA: TGTGCCAGCAGCGTAGGGGACAGGGATGGCGCTGAAGCTTTCTTT
J: TRBJ1-1
V: TRBV9
size: NA
length: 15
D: TRBD1

CDR3: CASKQGASDGYTF
DNA: TGTGCCAGCAAGCAAGGGGCTTCGGATGGCTACACCTTC
J: TRBJ1-2
V: TRBV6-5
size: NA
length: 13
D: NA

CDR3: CATSRKGLQYNEQFF
DNA: TGTGCCACCAGCAGAAAGGGGTTGCAATACAATGAGCAGTTCTTC
J: TRBJ2-1
V: TRBV15
size: NA
length: 15
D: NA

CDR3: CASSIGAGVNQPQHF
DNA: TGTGCCAGTAGTATTGGAGCAGGGGTCAATCAGCCCCAGCATTTT
J: TRBJ1-5
V: TRBV19
size: NA
length: 15
D: NA

CDR3: CASSQDPRMNTEAFF
DNA: TGTGCCAGCAGCCAAGATCCCAGGATGAACACTGAAGCTTTCTTT
J: TRBJ1-1
V: TRBV14
size: NA
length: 15
D: NA

CDR3: CASSLGRGPTATNEKLFF
DNA: TGCGCCAGCAGCTTGGGGCGGGGTCCCACGGCGACTAATGAAAAACTGTTTTTT
J: TRBJ1-4
V: TRBV5-1
size: NA
length: 18
D: NA

CDR3: CASSWAGTGGAGEQFF
DNA: TGCGCCAGCAGCTGGGCCGGGACAGGGGGCGCTGGTGAGCAGTTCTTC
J: TRBJ2-1
V: TRBV5-1
size: NA
length: 16
D: TRBD1

CDR3: CASSLALGLNQPQHF
DNA: TGTGCCAGCAGCTTAGCGCTGGGACTTAATCAGCCCCAGCATTTT
J: TRBJ1-5
V: TRBV7-6
size: NA
length: 15
D: NA

CDR3: CATSRSSVRAYNSPLHF
DNA: TGTGCCACCAGCAGATCTTCAGTGCGGGCGTATAATTCACCCCTCCACTTT
J: TRBJ1-6
V: TRBV15
size: NA
length: 17
D: NA

CDR3: CASSGHSSHGYTF
DNA: TGTGCCAGCAGTGGCCACAGTTCGCATGGCTACACCTTC
J: TRBJ1-2
V: TRBV27
size: NA
length: 13
D: NA

CDR3: CASSLVSGSSYNEQFF
DNA: TGCGCCAGCAGCTTGGTTTCCGGGAGCTCCTACAATGAGCAGTTCTTC
J: TRBJ2-1
V: TRBV5-1
size: NA
length: 16
D: NA

CDR3: CASSHRGRDNEQFF
DNA: TGTGCCAGCAGCCACAGGGGGCGGGACAATGAGCAGTTCTTC
J: TRBJ2-1
V: TRBV6-5
size: NA
length: 14
D: TRBD1

CDR3: CASRGRFEAFF
DNA: TGTGCCAGCAGGGGCAGGTTTGAAGCTTTCTTT
J: TRBJ1-1
V: TRBV28
size: NA
length: 11
D: NA

CDR3: CASSSPGQGLPDTQYF
DNA: TGTGCCAGCAGCTCTCCGGGACAGGGGCTTCCAGATACGCAGTATTTT
J: TRBJ2-3
V: TRBV28
size: NA
length: 16
D: TRBD1

CDR3: CASSQDGYGTGAETQYF
DNA: TGCGCCAGCAGCCAAGATGGTTACGGGACAGGGGCCGAGACCCAGTACTTC
J: TRBJ2-5
V: TRBV4-1
size: NA
length: 17
D: TRBD1

CDR3: CASKPGGAGYGYTF
DNA: TGTGCCAGTAAACCAGGAGGGGCCGGCTATGGCTACACCTTC
J: TRBJ1-2
V: TRBV19
size: NA
length: 14
D: NA

CDR3: CASSPDGRTGWDSPLHF
DNA: TGTGCCAGCTCACCGGATGGAAGGACAGGGTGGGATTCACCCCTCCACTTT
J: TRBJ1-6
V: TRBV18
size: NA
length: 17
D: TRBD1

CDR3: CASRLRQGSSGNTIYF
DNA: TGTGCCAGCAGACTTCGACAGGGTAGTTCTGGAAACACCATATATTTT
J: TRBJ1-3
V: TRBV3-1/TRBV3-2
size: few
length: 16
D: TRBD1